This entry concerns a single TCR beta chain. As yet, its antigen is unknown. V was cut by 0 bases and J by 0 bases, with 6 bases left in between. Germline V gene data show CDR1 as LGHNA and CDR2 as YSLEER. The CDR3 runs to 16 residues. This sample is drawn from a study of T cells in Graves' hyperthyroidism and ophthalmopathy. The study defined stable Graves' hyperthyroidism as no ophthalmopathy progression within 18 months. TCR beta CDR3 regions were amplified from RNA transcripts. HTBI primers were the set used in a first-round RT-PCR of the TCR CDR3. Via MiXCR, TCRdb re-called the multiplex PCR reads, giving one row per CDR3 protein. The top ten hold 12% to 15% of the sample, which has about 420,000 distinct CDR3 sequences, around 16% seen once. Study-wide points: Blood samples included most of the expanded thyroid clonotypes exceeding 0.001. Ophthalmopathy, as predicted by the model, came a median roughly 6.5 months after the prediction.

The specimen was blood. The chain links TRBV4-3 to TRBJ2-6, with a possible D match to TRBD2 (5 bases). The sequence was collected from a young woman with Graves' hyperthyroidism. CDR3 bases: TGCGCCAGCAGCCAAGATCGGGGCTCTGGGGCCAACGTCCTGACTTTC. This codes for CASSQDRGSGANVLTF.